These 26 T cell receptor beta chains share one sample of origin, sequenced in a study of blood T cell repertoires in COVID-19. The protocol was immunoSEQ multiplex PCR, while the TCRdb copy is restricted to in-frame clones and leaves out a portion. The table has roughly 230,000 clones, roughly 86% seen once; the top ten hold around 0.67%. Sequenced material: peripheral blood. These receptor sequences come from a human donor in a cohort sampled during active COVID-19.

J is TRBJ2-3 and V is TRBV13; 13 bases align to TRBD2. CDR3 size: 17 residues. Trimming cost V 5 bases and J 3 bases; bases outside gene matches: 8. Germline CDR1 reads PRHDT; CDR2 reads FYEKMQ (reference sequence). The CDR3 sequence: CASSLEGTSGMTDTQYF. The CDR3 DNA reads as TGTGCCAGCAGCCTAGAGGGGACTAGCGGGATGACAGATACGCAGTATTTT.

V and J are TRBV6-2 or TRBV6-3 and TRBJ1-2; TRBD1 matches 7 bases. V was pared by 5 bases and J by 6 bases, with 9 bases of the junction left unmatched. The CDR3 extends over 14 amino acids. Germline assignment: CDR1 MNHEY and CDR2 SVGEGT. CDR3 sequence: CASSRNGGQHGYTF. The DNA of the CDR3 is TGTGCCAGCAGTCGAAATGGGGGACAGCATGGCTACACCTTC.

The gene calls are TRBV3-1 (or the pseudogene TRBV3-2) and TRBJ2-3, with 14 bases fitting TRBD2. The V segment lost 4 bases and the J segment 3 bases; nucleotides outside the gene matches: 6. The germline CDR1 and CDR2 sequences are LGHDT and YNNKEL (reference sequence). CDR3 length equals 17 residues. The CDR3 loop reads CASSLEGLAGATDTQYF. In DNA form, the CDR3 reads TGTGCCAGCAGCCTCGAGGGACTAGCGGGGGCTACAGATACGCAGTATTTT.

The chain recombines TRBV9 with TRBJ1-2; no firm D call. Germline V gives CDR1 SGDLS, CDR2 YYNGEE. The CDR3 runs 14 residues. The germline V and J ends were trimmed by 2 bases and 6 bases, with 14 bases remaining between them. The CDR3 here is CASSVWPQEDGYTF. CDR3 DNA sequence: TGTGCCAGCAGCGTTTGGCCTCAGGAGGATGGCTACACCTTC. Complete variable domain (other parts from reference TRBV9 and TRBJ1-2): DSGVTQTPKHLITATGQRVTLRCSPRSGDLSVYWYQQSLDQGLQFLIQYYNGEERAKGNILERFSAQQFPDLHSELNLSSLELGDSALYFCASSVWPQEDGYTFGSGTRLTVV.

The V and J genes are TRBV7-2 and TRBJ2-1; the match to TRBD1 covers 7 bases. V was pared by 5 bases and J by 1 base, with 8 bases of the junction left unmatched. Germline-derived CDR1 and CDR2 are SGHTA and FQGNSA. The CDR3 is 16 residues long. This CDR3 is CASSTSTGFSYNEQFF. CDR3 DNA: TGTGCCAGCAGCACCTCGACAGGGTTTTCCTACAATGAGCAGTTCTTC.

This chain links TRBV6-2 or TRBV6-3 with TRBJ2-7; D unresolved. V dropped 6 bases and J dropped 4 bases, with 13 bases sitting between them. Germline lookup yields CDR1 MNHEY and CDR2 SVGEGT. The CDR3 is 13 residues long. Here the CDR3 reads CASSIGQTYEQYF. The CDR3 DNA sequence: TGTGCCAGCAGCATAGGCCAGACTTACGAGCAGTACTTC.

This clone came up a few times. This chain joins TRBV4-1 and TRBJ1-1; D not certain. V lost 0 bases and J lost 1, with 12 bases in between. The CDR3 consists of 16 residues. CDR1 is MGHRA, CDR2 YSYEKL, per germline. The CDR3, as DNA: TGCGCCAGCAGCCAAGAAAGGAGTCGGTCGAACACTGAAGCTTTCTTT. This encodes CASSQERSRSNTEAFF.

The chain is built from TRBV18 and TRBJ1-2; D might be TRBD1 (5 bases). CDR3 size: 15 residues. CDR1 KGHSH and CDR2 LQKENI come from the germline V gene. V lost 4 bases to trimming and J lost 7 bases, with 19 bases between them. The CDR3 coding sequence is TGTGCCAGCTCACTGGCCCCGGGGGGTCTCTCTGGCTACACCTTC. This sequence encodes CASSLAPGGLSGYTF.

The chain carries TRBV11-2 and TRBJ1-1; D is perhaps TRBD1 (5 bases). CDR1 is SGHAT and CDR2 is FQNNGV in the germline V gene. The length of the CDR3 is 16 residues. The V end was cut by 7 bases, the J end by 4 bases, with 22 bases between. CDR3 nucleotide sequence: TGTGCCAGCACTCAAACCTCAGTAGGGGCTGGCACTGAAGCTTTCTTT. It yields the protein CASTQTSVGAGTEAFF.

This clone was observed a single time. The chain links TRBV18 to TRBJ1-2, with 9 bases lining up with TRBD1. Germline-derived CDR1 and CDR2 are KGHSH and LQKENI. With 5 bases clipped from V and 3 bases from J, the junction kept 7 bases outside the gene matches. The CDR3 is 15 residues long. CDR3 in DNA: TGTGCCAGCTCAGCACAGGGGGCTTCGGACTATGGCTACACCTTC. As protein: CASSAQGASDYGYTF.

This clone appeared a single time. This chain links TRBV28 with TRBJ2-7; 13 bases are a match to TRBD2. Unmatched junction bases numbered 13, after V lost 5 bases and J lost 6 bases. The germline gives CDR1 MDHEN, CDR2 SYDVKM. This CDR3 comprises 17 residues. This chain's CDR3 is CASSLYQGLAGVGEQYF. CDR3 sequence (DNA): TGTGCCAGCAGTCTCTATCAAGGACTAGCGGGAGTTGGCGAGCAGTACTTC.

V is TRBV5-6 and J is TRBJ2-3; possible D gene TRBD2, 6 bases. The CDR3 spans 16 residues. Trimming pared 2 bases from V and 2 bases from J, leaving 15 bases between. Germline CDR1 and CDR2: SGHDT and YYEEEE. The CDR3 nucleotides are TGTGCCAGCAGCTTCATTGGCGGGGTAAACACAGATACGCAGTATTTT. This codes for CASSFIGGVNTDTQYF.

V and J are TRBV4-3 and TRBJ1-3; the D is unclear. Germline V gene lookup returns CDR1 LGHNA and CDR2 YSLEER. The CDR3 loop spans 14 amino acids. V lost 4 bases, J lost 1 base, and 8 bases lay in between. In DNA form, the CDR3 reads TGCGCCAGCAGCCGGCAGTTATCTGGAAACACCATATATTTT. This gives the protein CASSRQLSGNTIYF.

V gene TRBV19 combines with J gene TRBJ1-2; D call uncertain. This CDR3 has 13 residues. Germline loops: CDR1 LNHDA, CDR2 SQIVND (reference sequence). Trimming stripped 11 bases from V and 4 bases from J, with 17 bases between. CDR3 amino acids: CASAEKLIYGYTF. Written as DNA, the CDR3 is TGTGCCTCGGCGGAAAAGTTGATCTATGGCTACACCTTC.

The gene calls are TRBV11-3 and TRBJ2-7, with 7 bases identical to TRBD1. CDR3 length equals 13 residues. The ends lost 3 bases at V and 2 bases at J; junction bases unmatched: 1. The germline V gene encodes CDR1 SGHNT and CDR2 YENEEA. The CDR3 region is CASSFGTAYEQYF. The CDR3, as DNA: TGTGCCAGCAGCTTCGGGACAGCCTACGAGCAGTACTTC.

Here the CDR3 reads CASSPLAEQFF. For the CDR3, the DNA is TGTGCCAGCAGCCCACTAGCTGAGCAGTTCTTC. The chain uses TRBV25-1 and TRBJ2-1; a possible D gene is TRBD2 (6 bases). The CDR3 is 11 residues long. Germline values: CDR1 MGHDK, CDR2 SYGVNS. Trimming pared 6 bases from V and 9 bases from J, leaving 9 bases between.

The V call is TRBV5-1, the J call TRBJ1-1; 8 bases match TRBD1. The germline gives CDR1 SGHRS, CDR2 YFSETQ. CDR3 length: 14 residues. J lost 2 bases, V lost 3 bases, and 3 bases had no gene match. The CDR3 sequence is CASSSDRENTEAFF. CDR3 DNA: TGCGCCAGCAGCTCGGACAGGGAAAACACTGAAGCTTTCTTT.

This chain uses TRBV5-4 with TRBJ2-3, with 7 nucleotides matching TRBD1. The V and J ends lost 3 bases and 2 bases, in that order; junction bases with no gene match: 9. The germline gives CDR1 SGHNT, CDR2 YYREEE (reference sequence). The CDR3 has 16 residues. As DNA, the CDR3 is TGTGCCAGCAGCTCCGGGGACAGACGGTACACAGATACGCAGTATTTT. It specifies CASSSGDRRYTDTQYF.

The DNA for the CDR3 is TGTGCCTGGAGATCCCCGGACAGGGAGGATTCACCCCTCCACTTT. Residues: CAWRSPDREDSPLHF. The rearrangement joins TRBV30 to TRBJ1-6; TRBD1 aligns across 8 bases. The CDR3 runs 15 residues. With 3 bases clipped from V and 8 bases from J, the junction kept 9 bases outside the gene matches. Germline V gene sequence: CDR1 GTSNPN, CDR2 SVGIG (reference sequence). The variable domain in full, completed from reference TRBV30 and TRBJ1-6, reads SQTIHQWPATLVQPVGSPLSLECTVEGTSNPNLYWYRQAAGRGLQLLFYSVGIGQISSEVPQNLSASRPQDRQFILSSKKLLLSDSGFYLCAWRSPDREDSPLHFGNGTRLTVT.

The gene calls are TRBV19 and TRBJ1-5, with 9 bases identical to TRBD1. Germline V gives CDR1 LNHDA, CDR2 SQIVND (reference sequence). This CDR3 spans 13 amino acids. The J segment lost 7 bases and the V segment lost 6 bases, leaving 4 bases of the junction unmatched. The CDR3, as DNA: TGTGCCAGTAGCGGGACAGGGAAGCAGCCCCAGCATTTT. Translated, it gives CASSGTGKQPQHF. The full variable domain, its missing parts supplied by reference TRBV19 and TRBJ1-5, is DGGITQSPKYLFRKEGQNVTLSCEQNLNHDAMYWYRQDPGQGLRLIYYSQIVNDFQKGDIAEGYSVSREKKESFPLTVTSAQKNPTAFYLCASSGTGKQPQHFGDGTRLSIL.

V usage is TRBV13 and J usage is TRBJ2-7, with 12 bases identical to TRBD1. This CDR3 contains 15 residues. With 1 base clipped from V and 7 bases from J, the junction kept 5 bases outside the gene matches. CDR1 is PRHDT and CDR2 is FYEKMQ in the germline V gene (reference sequence). CDR3 sequence: CASSLAGQGAREQYF. The CDR3 DNA reads TGTGCCAGCAGCTTAGCGGGACAGGGGGCTCGGGAGCAGTACTTC.

This chain connects TRBV11-3 to TRBJ2-2, with D possibly matching TRBD1 (5 bases). The CDR3 totals 14 residues. Germline V lookup: CDR1 SGHNT, CDR2 YENEEA. Trimming stripped 3 bases from V and 1 base from J, with 6 bases between. The CDR3 coding sequence is TGTGCCAGCAGCTTCACAGGGAACACCGGGGAGCTGTTTTTT. This gives the protein CASSFTGNTGELFF.

The chain carries TRBV19 and TRBJ1-6; TRBD1 is a possible D gene (6 bases). V lost 3 bases, J lost 9 bases, and 21 bases lay in between. CDR1 LNHDA and CDR2 SQIVND come from the germline V gene (reference sequence). This CDR3 spans 17 amino acids. The CDR3 sequence: CASSISGTPYSRSPLHF. The CDR3 DNA follows: TGTGCCAGTAGTATCTCCGGGACACCATATTCCCGTTCACCCCTCCACTTT.

This sequence joins TRBV24-1 and TRBJ2-7; 10 nucleotides agree with TRBD2. This CDR3 is 16 amino acids long. V lost 2 bases to trimming and J lost 2 bases; unmatched junction nucleotides: 5. From germline, CDR1 is KGHDR and CDR2 SFDVKD. CDR3 in amino acids: CATSDWTSGGTYEQYF. In nucleotides, the CDR3 is TGTGCCACCAGTGATTGGACTAGCGGAGGGACCTACGAGCAGTACTTC.

The chain has TRBV24-1 and TRBJ2-3, with D perhaps TRBD2 (6 bases). V was pared by 5 bases and J by 0 bases, with 17 bases between. The CDR3 contains 17 residues. Germline-derived CDR1 and CDR2 are KGHDR and SFDVKD. The CDR3 bases are TGTGCCACCAGTGGTCCCATAAGCGGGCAGAGCACAGATACGCAGTATTTT. This gives the protein CATSGPISGQSTDTQYF.

The rearrangement links TRBV29-1 to TRBJ1-2; 7 nucleotides match TRBD1. The CDR3 is 11 amino acids. The V gene's germline CDR1 is SQVTM and CDR2 ANQGSEA. Losses at the gene ends were 7 bases for V and 8 bases for J; bases not matched to a gene: 7. The CDR3 nucleotides are TGCAGCGCTATGACAGGGAAGGGCTACACCTTC. Translating it yields CSAMTGKGYTF.